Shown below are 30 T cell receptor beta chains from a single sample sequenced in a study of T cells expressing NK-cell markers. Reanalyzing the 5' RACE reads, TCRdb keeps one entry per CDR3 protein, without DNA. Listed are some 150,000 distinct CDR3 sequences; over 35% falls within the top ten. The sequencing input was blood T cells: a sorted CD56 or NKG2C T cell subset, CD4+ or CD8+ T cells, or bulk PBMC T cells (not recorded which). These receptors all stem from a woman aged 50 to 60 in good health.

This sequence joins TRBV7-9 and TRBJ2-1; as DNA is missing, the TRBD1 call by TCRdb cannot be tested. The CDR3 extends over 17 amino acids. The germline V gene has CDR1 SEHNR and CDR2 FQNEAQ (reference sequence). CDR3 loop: CASRTRDQPHAYNEQFF.

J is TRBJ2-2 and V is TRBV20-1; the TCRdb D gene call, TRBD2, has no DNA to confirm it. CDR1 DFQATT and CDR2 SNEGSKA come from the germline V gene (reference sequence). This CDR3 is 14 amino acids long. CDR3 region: CSARGTSDTGELFF.

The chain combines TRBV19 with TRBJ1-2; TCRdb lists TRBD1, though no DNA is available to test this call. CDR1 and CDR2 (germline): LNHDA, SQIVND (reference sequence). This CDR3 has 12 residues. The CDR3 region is CASTGSDYGYTF.

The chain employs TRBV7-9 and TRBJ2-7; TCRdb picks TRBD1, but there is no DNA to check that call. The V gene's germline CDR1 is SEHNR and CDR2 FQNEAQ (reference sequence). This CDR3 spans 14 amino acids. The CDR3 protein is CASRPTGRTYEQYF.

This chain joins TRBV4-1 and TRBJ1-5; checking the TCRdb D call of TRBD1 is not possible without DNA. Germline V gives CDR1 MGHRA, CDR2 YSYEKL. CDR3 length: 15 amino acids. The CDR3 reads CASSQDGDRGQPQHF.

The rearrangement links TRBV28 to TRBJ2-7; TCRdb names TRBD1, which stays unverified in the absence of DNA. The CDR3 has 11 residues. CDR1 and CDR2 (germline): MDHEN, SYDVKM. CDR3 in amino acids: CASSFGIEQYF.

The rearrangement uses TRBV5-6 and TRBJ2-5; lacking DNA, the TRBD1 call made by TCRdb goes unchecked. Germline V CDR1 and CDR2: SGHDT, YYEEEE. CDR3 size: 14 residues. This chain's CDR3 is CASSLATGIQTQYF.

CDR3 in amino acids: CASSRREGNSPLHF. The rearrangement links TRBV25-1 to TRBJ1-6. The CDR3 is 14 amino acids. Germline CDR1 MGHDK, CDR2 SYGVNS.

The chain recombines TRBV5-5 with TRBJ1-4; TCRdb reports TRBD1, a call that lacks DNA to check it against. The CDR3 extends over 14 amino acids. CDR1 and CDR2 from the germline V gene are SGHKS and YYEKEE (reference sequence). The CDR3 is CASNPDGANEKLFF.

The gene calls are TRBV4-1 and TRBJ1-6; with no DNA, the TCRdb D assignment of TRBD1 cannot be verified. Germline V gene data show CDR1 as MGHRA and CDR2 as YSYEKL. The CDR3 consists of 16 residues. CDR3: CASSHSAGGLNSPLHF.

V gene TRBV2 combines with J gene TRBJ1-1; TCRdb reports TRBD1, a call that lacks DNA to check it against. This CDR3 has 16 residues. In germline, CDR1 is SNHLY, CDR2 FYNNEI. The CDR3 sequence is CAGQDRAPSMNTEAFF.

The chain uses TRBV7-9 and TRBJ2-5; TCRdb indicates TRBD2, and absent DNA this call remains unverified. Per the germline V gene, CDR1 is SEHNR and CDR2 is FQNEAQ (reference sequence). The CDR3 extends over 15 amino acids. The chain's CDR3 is CASSGIYSGEETQYF. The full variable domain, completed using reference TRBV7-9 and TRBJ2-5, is DTGVSQNPRHKITKRGQNVTFRCDPISEHNRLYWYRQTLGQGPEFLTYFQNEAQLEKSRLLSDRFSAERPKGSFSTLEIQRTEQGDSAMYLCASSGIYSGEETQYFGPGTRLLVL.

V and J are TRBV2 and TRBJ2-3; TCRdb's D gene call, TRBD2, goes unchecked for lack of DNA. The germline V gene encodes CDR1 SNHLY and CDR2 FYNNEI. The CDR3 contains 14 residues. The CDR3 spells CATGGGRGADTQYF.

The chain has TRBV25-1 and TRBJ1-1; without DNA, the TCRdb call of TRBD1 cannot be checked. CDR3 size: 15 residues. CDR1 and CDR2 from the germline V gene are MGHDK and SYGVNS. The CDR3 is CASSDGDTLNTEAFF.

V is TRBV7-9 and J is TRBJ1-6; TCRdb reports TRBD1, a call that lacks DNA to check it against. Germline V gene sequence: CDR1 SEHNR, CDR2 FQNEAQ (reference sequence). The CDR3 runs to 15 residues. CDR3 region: CASSSPVQGNSPLHF.

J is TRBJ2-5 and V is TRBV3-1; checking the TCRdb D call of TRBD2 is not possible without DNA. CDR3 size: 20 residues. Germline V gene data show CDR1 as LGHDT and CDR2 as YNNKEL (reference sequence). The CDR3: CASSQDCQSLVLAEQETQYF.

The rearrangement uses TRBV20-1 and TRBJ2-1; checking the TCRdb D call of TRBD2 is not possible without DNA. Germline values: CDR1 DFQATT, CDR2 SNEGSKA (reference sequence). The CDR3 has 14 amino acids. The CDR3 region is CSASSGGALNEQFF.

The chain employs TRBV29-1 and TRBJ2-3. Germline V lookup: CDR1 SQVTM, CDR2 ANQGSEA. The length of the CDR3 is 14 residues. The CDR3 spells CSVEPMIEADTQYF.

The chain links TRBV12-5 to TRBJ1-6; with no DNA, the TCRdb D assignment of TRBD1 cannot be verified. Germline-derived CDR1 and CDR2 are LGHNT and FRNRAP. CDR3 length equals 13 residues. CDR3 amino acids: CASVNAGVSPLHF.

This CDR3 reads CSASPQGAVDSGELFF. J is TRBJ2-2 and V is TRBV20-1; TCRdb names TRBD1, which stays unverified in the absence of DNA. The CDR3 extends over 16 amino acids. CDR1 and CDR2 (germline): DFQATT, SNEGSKA (reference sequence).

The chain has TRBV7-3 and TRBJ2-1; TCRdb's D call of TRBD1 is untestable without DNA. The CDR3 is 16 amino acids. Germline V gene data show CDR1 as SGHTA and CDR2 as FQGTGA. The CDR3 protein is CASSPALGGSYNEQFF.

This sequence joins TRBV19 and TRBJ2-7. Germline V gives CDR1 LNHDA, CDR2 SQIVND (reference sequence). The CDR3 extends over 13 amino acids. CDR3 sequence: CASSEKVPYEQYF.

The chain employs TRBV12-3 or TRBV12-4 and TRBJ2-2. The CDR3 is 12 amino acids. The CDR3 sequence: CASSLGSGELFF.

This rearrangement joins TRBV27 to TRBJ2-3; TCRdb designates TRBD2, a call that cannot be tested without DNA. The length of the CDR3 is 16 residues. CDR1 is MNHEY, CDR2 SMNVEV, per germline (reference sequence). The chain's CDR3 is CASRQGTSGREDTQYF.

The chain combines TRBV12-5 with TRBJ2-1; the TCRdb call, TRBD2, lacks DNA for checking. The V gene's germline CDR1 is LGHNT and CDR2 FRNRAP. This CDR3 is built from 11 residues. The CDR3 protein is CASGLGLEQFF.

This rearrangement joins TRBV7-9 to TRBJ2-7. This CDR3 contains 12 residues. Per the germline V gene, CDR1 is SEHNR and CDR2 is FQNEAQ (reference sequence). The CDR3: CASSLGLDEQYF.

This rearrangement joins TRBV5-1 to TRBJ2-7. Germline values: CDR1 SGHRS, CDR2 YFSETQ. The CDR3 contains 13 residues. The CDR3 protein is CASSLATFYEQYF.

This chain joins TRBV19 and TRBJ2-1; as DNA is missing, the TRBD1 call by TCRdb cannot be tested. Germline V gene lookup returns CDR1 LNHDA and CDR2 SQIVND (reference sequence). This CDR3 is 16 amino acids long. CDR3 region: CASSIVARVLSVEQFF. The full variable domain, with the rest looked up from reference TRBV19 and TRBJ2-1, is DGGITQSPKYLFRKEGQNVTLSCEQNLNHDAMYWYRQDPGQGLRLIYYSQIVNDFQKGDIAEGYSVSREKKESFPLTVTSAQKNPTAFYLCASSIVARVLSVEQFFGPGTRLTVL.

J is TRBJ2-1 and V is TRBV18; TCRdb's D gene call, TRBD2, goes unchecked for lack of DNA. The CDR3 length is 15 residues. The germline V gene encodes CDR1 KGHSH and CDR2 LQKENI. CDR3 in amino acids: CASSSPWSSYNEQFF.

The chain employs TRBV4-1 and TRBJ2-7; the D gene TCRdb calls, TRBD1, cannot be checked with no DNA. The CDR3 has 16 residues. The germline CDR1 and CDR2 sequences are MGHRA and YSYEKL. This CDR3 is CASSHAPGQGIYEQYF.